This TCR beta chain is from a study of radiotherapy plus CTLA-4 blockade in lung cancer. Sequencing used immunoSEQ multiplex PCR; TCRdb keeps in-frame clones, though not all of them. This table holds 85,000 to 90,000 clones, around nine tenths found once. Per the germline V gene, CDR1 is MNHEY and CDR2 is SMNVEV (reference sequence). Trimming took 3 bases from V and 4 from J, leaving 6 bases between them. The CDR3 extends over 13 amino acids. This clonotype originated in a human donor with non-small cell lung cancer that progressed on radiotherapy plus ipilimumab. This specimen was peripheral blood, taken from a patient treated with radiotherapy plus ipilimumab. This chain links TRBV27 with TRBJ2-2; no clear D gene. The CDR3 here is CASSLGVTGELFF. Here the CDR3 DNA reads TGTGCCAGCAGTTTGGGCGTCACCGGGGAGCTGTTTTTT.